Shown below are 32 T cell receptor beta chains from a single sample sequenced in a study of CXCR3-negative and CXCR3-positive naive CD8 T cells. Libraries of TRB cDNA were made by 5' RACE and carried UMIs. No DNA is given; TCRdb re-called the 5' RACE reads and lists each CDR3 protein once. The listing contains over 100,000 distinct CDR3 sequences. Sequencing was carried out using naive CXCR3- CD8+ T cells from blood. Subset meaning: CD45RO-CCR7+CD27+CD95- naive CD8+ T cells lacking CXCR3 (TNR3-). These receptors were obtained from a human donor in good health. Some clones in this sample may be carry-over from other donors' samples.

V and J are TRBV12-3 or TRBV12-4 and TRBJ2-5; TCRdb outputs TRBD1, but without DNA this stays unchecked. The CDR3 has 14 residues. CDR3 amino acids: CASSPRASQETQYF.

The gene calls are TRBV7-2 and TRBJ2-7; TCRdb's D gene call, TRBD1, goes unchecked for lack of DNA. Germline CDR1 reads SGHTA; CDR2 reads FQGNSA. The CDR3 spans 13 residues. CDR3 in amino acids: CASSLGGGSEQYF.

V usage is TRBV19 and J usage is TRBJ1-2; TCRdb returns TRBD1, unconfirmable since there is no DNA. This CDR3 is 13 amino acids long. Germline values: CDR1 LNHDA, CDR2 SQIVND (reference sequence). The CDR3 sequence: CASSWTPNYGYTF. The full variable domain, in which reference TRBV19 and TRBJ1-2 provide the parts outside the CDR3, is DGGITQSPKYLFRKEGQNVTLSCEQNLNHDAMYWYRQDPGQGLRLIYYSQIVNDFQKGDIAEGYSVSREKKESFPLTVTSAQKNPTAFYLCASSWTPNYGYTFGSGTRLTVV.

The chain carries TRBV28 and TRBJ2-7; TCRdb reports TRBD1, a call that lacks DNA to check it against. Germline V gene sequence: CDR1 MDHEN, CDR2 SYDVKM. The CDR3 is 15 amino acids. CDR3 residues: CASSYPGQSSYEQYF.

The rearrangement links TRBV5-1 to TRBJ2-1; without DNA, the TCRdb call of TRBD2 cannot be checked. Germline V gene sequence: CDR1 SGHRS, CDR2 YFSETQ. The CDR3 sequence is 15 residues long. The CDR3 region is CASSTGTSGVDEQFF.

This sequence joins TRBV6-5 and TRBJ1-1; as DNA is missing, the TRBD1 call by TCRdb cannot be tested. The CDR3 runs to 15 residues. The germline gives CDR1 MNHEY, CDR2 SVGAGI. CDR3 loop: CASSPLIGTEMIAFF.

This sequence joins TRBV28 and TRBJ2-1. The CDR3 contains 11 residues. CDR1 and CDR2 from the germline V gene are MDHEN and SYDVKM. Here the CDR3 reads CASSFRDEQFF. Using reference TRBV28 and TRBJ2-1 for the parts outside the CDR3, the full variable domain is DVKVTQSSRYLVKRTGEKVFLECVQDMDHENMFWYRQDPGLGLRLIYFSYDVKMKEKGDIPEGYSVSREKKERFSLILESASTNQTSMYLCASSFRDEQFFGPGTRLTVL.

The V gene is TRBV20-1, the J gene TRBJ2-2; TCRdb designates TRBD1, a call that cannot be tested without DNA. CDR1 DFQATT and CDR2 SNEGSKA come from the germline V gene (reference sequence). This CDR3 comprises 14 residues. The chain's CDR3 is CSARGTRLTGELFF.

This chain uses TRAV29DV5 with TRBJ1-1; as DNA is missing, the TRDD2 call by TCRdb cannot be tested. The CDR3 contains 13 residues. CDR3 residues: CAASRTGSTEAFF.

The V gene is TRBV4-2, the J gene TRBJ2-7; TCRdb selects TRBD1, and the lack of DNA leaves this call unchecked. The CDR3 runs to 18 residues. Germline CDR1 LGHNA, CDR2 YNFKEQ. This chain's CDR3 is CASSRPTNLDRPSYEQYF.

This chain connects TRBV29-1 to TRBJ2-7; TCRdb gives TRBD1 as the D gene, but with no DNA this cannot be confirmed. The germline V gene encodes CDR1 SQVTM and CDR2 ANQGSEA. The CDR3 is 14 amino acids. The CDR3 here is CSVEETQRSGQQYF.

The chain recombines TRBV7-9 with TRBJ2-7. The CDR3 is made up of 12 amino acids. CDR1 and CDR2 (germline): SEHNR, FQNEAQ (reference sequence). The CDR3 loop reads CASSSSRHEQYF.

The V gene is TRBV7-2, the J gene TRBJ2-3; TCRdb returns TRBD2, unconfirmable since there is no DNA. This CDR3 region has 12 residues. The germline V gene has CDR1 SGHTA and CDR2 FQGNSA. CDR3 protein: CASSEGPDTQYF.

The V call is TRBV24-1, the J call TRBJ2-2; TCRdb selects TRBD1, and the lack of DNA leaves this call unchecked. The CDR3 is 15 residues long. CDR1 is KGHDR and CDR2 is SFDVKD in the germline V gene. The CDR3: CAITGQNLPTGELFF.

The chain is built from TRBV15 and TRBJ2-1. CDR1 is LNHNV and CDR2 is YYDKDF in the germline V gene (reference sequence). The CDR3 has 15 amino acids. The CDR3 reads CATSQTRSSYNEQFF.

The chain uses TRBV10-3 and TRBJ2-7; the D call from TCRdb, TRBD2, cannot be confirmed without DNA. This CDR3 has 16 amino acids. Germline V gene sequence: CDR1 ENHRY, CDR2 SYGVKD. The CDR3 region is CAISEVAGESSYEQYF.

The rearrangement links TRBV28 to TRBJ2-3; lacking DNA, the TRBD2 call made by TCRdb goes unchecked. The germline CDR1 and CDR2 sequences are MDHEN and SYDVKM. The length of the CDR3 is 15 residues. The CDR3 loop is CASSLLGEDTDTQYF.

The chain links TRBV29-1 to TRBJ2-1; TCRdb gives TRBD1 as the D gene, but with no DNA this cannot be confirmed. Germline CDR1 is SQVTM and CDR2 is ANQGSEA. This CDR3 is 14 amino acids long. CDR3 region: CSVETRDGYNEQFF.

This chain uses TRBV28 with TRBJ1-2; the TRBD1 assignment by TCRdb is unverifiable without DNA. CDR1 MDHEN and CDR2 SYDVKM come from the germline V gene. The CDR3 length is 14 residues. The CDR3 spells CASSSLGVNYGYTF.

CDR3: CASSLQTPGLAGRGGELFF. This chain joins TRBV7-9 and TRBJ2-2; TCRdb reports TRBD2, a call that lacks DNA to check it against. Germline values: CDR1 SEHNR, CDR2 FQNEAQ (reference sequence). This CDR3 comprises 19 residues.

This rearrangement joins TRBV6-5 to TRBJ2-7; the D call of TRBD1 rests on TCRdb alone, since no DNA is present to check it. The CDR3 is 17 amino acids. The V gene's germline CDR1 is MNHEY and CDR2 SVGAGI. CDR3 residues: CASSYNHRGYPPYEQYF.

The CDR3 spells CASSQEFPSGAVKRESARYEQYF. The chain combines TRBV3-1 with TRBJ2-7; the TRBD2 assignment by TCRdb is unverifiable without DNA. Germline V gene lookup returns CDR1 LGHDT and CDR2 YNNKEL (reference sequence). The CDR3 length is 23 residues.

V and J are TRBV4-3 and TRBJ2-3; checking the TCRdb D call of TRBD2 is not possible without DNA. Germline values: CDR1 LGHNA, CDR2 YSLEER. This CDR3 region has 16 residues. The CDR3 reads CASSPRGSGGADTQYF.

The chain uses TRBV7-9 and TRBJ2-1; TCRdb proposes TRBD2, but this gene call is untestable without DNA. The CDR3 length is 15 residues. Germline CDR1 is SEHNR and CDR2 is FQNEAQ (reference sequence). The CDR3 sequence: CASRTSGGAENEQFF.

This chain uses TRBV20-1 with TRBJ1-2; TCRdb lists TRBD1, though no DNA is available to test this call. The germline CDR1 and CDR2 sequences are DFQATT and SNEGSKA (reference sequence). This CDR3 contains 13 residues. This CDR3 is CSARERAGYHSNF.

The chain's CDR3 is CSARDGTSGDNEQFF. V and J are TRBV20-1 and TRBJ2-1; TCRdb picks TRBD2, but there is no DNA to check that call. The CDR3 runs 15 residues. Germline CDR1 DFQATT, CDR2 SNEGSKA (reference sequence).

The gene calls are TRBV18 and TRBJ2-5; with no DNA, the TCRdb D assignment of TRBD2 cannot be verified. Germline V gives CDR1 KGHSH, CDR2 LQKENI. The CDR3 length is 17 residues. The chain's CDR3 is CASSPPFPAIDQETQYF. Full variable domain (missing parts from reference TRBV18 and TRBJ2-5): NAGVMQNPRHLVRRRGQEARLRCSPMKGHSHVYWYRQLPEEGLKFMVYLQKENIIDESGMPKERFSAEFPKEGPSILRIQQVVRGDSAAYFCASSPPFPAIDQETQYFGPGTRLLVL.

V usage is TRBV6-4 and J usage is TRBJ2-1; TCRdb picks TRBD2, but there is no DNA to check that call. The germline V gene has CDR1 MRHNA and CDR2 SNTAGT. CDR3 length: 14 residues. CDR3 residues: CASSVLAGDNEQFF.

The chain combines TRBV21-1 with TRBJ2-2; no DNA is available, so the TRBD1 call from TCRdb remains unchecked. TRBV21-1 is designated a pseudogene. The CDR3 length is 16 residues. CDR3: CASSKTGDRAAGELFF.

The chain joins TRBV28 to TRBJ1-3. Germline V gives CDR1 MDHEN, CDR2 SYDVKM. CDR3 length: 15 residues. CDR3 residues: CASSLFADSGNTIYF.

The V call is TRBV7-9, the J call TRBJ1-4; TCRdb names TRBD1, which stays unverified in the absence of DNA. In germline, CDR1 is SEHNR, CDR2 FQNEAQ (reference sequence). The CDR3 is 15 amino acids. The CDR3 is CASNGRGGAYEKLFF.

V and J are TRBV6-5 and TRBJ1-5; the D call of TRBD1 rests on TCRdb alone, since no DNA is present to check it. This CDR3 is built from 14 residues. Per the germline V gene, CDR1 is MNHEY and CDR2 is SVGAGI. The CDR3 loop is CASSPETGNQPQHF.